Listed below are T cell receptor beta chains from one sample, sequenced in a study of pediatric ulcerative colitis. Data came from immunoSEQ multiplex PCR; TCRdb stores just in-frame clones and leaves some out. This sample has 35,000 to 45,000 clones, with roughly 71% found just once. The specimen was gut tissue. The receptors here all came from a boy aged 5-17 years with severe ulcerative colitis. Both conserved end residues are trimmed from each CDR3. Only some rows state a clone size, as once, few, many or a class for expanded clones.

CDR3 protein	clone size	V gene
ASSREGYGRETQY	NA	TRBV4-1
ATKQEINEKLF	NA	TRBV12-5
ASSPWFGGEQY	NA	TRBV5-4
ASSPTTGPPSGANVLT	NA	TRBV9
ASSQGTATTLNSPLH	NA	TRBV4-1
ASSQDMKADRGNTEAF	NA	TRBV4-1
ASSQDRGEGYT	NA	TRBV11-3
ASFQTYQETQY	NA	TRBV28
ASSDGTPGNTIY	NA	TRBV6-1
AISPMPPGQASGNTIY	NA	TRBV10-3
ASSLDGTSVSEQY	NA	TRBV5-1
ASSYEGQNTEAF	NA	TRBV6-6
ASSRDRGTNEKLF	once	TRBV6-6
ASSLDGPSF	few	TRBV5-1
ASPTPPDNEQF	NA	TRBV7-9
ASSQDVGYEQY	NA	TRBV14
ASSYSTGAEQY	NA	TRBV6-6
ASSSLSGGYTDTQY	NA	TRBV7-3
ASSAPGTADTQY	NA	TRBV9
ASSPQGEKLF	NA	TRBV18